The T cell receptor beta chain under discussion was sequenced for a study of cytotoxic CD8 clonotypes in ibrutinib-treated CLL. Study-level background: Response sampling took place at median 12 months of treatment, range 6 to 36.

Profiled with immunoSEQ multiplex PCR; TCRdb holds only in-frame clones, not every one. The sample gives 200,000 to 250,000 clones, 75% to 80% of which show up once; about an eighth is in the top ten. Whole-study results and caveats: Sampling time points were not equivalent between sustained-remission and progressing patients.

V lost 4 bases, J lost 0 bases, and 11 bases stayed unmatched. Germline CDR1 and CDR2: ENHRY and SYGVKD. CDR3 length: 20 residues. About this clone itself: Its antigen remains unknown.

The chain links TRBV10-3 to TRBJ2-6; TRBD2 matches 11 bases. The receptor was derived from a human donor with chronic lymphocytic leukemia. The specimen comprised PBMCs, sampled after 12 months of ibrutinib treatment. The CDR3 nucleotides are TGTGCCATCAGTGTAACTAGCGGGGGCCCAGTGAACTCTGGGGCCAACGTCCTGACTTTC. This gives the protein CAISVTSGGPVNSGANVLTF.